The rows below give T cell receptor beta chains drawn from one sample of a study of early T cells in non-severe SARS-CoV-2 infection. MiXCR, applied by TCRdb to the 5' RACE reads, yields one record per CDR3 protein. The sample holds about 77,000 distinct CDR3 sequences, approximately 16% seen once. Sequenced material: whole blood. The receptor set was obtained from an adult who was a healthcare worker with PCR-confirmed SARS-CoV-2 infection or an uninfected control (not recorded which). Both conserved end residues are part of each CDR3. The D gene is left open where the match is weak. A row's size may be missing; if present it is once, few, many or a size class.

>TRBJ2-4|few|TRBV6-5|TRBD1
TGTGCCAGCAGTAAAGCCTACAGGGGATACATTCAGTACTTC
CASSKAYRGYIQYF
>TRBJ1-6|.|TRBV27|.
TGTGCCAGCAGTTCAAGGGGAAATAATTCACCCCTCCACTTT
CASSSRGNNSPLHF
>TRBJ2-3|.|TRBV7-9|TRBD1
TGTGCCAGCAGCATACAGGGGGATACGCAGTATTTT
CASSIQGDTQYF
>TRBJ1-5|few|TRBV19|.
TGTGCCAGTAGTATAGTAGGGGAAACCAATCAGCCCCAGCATTTT
CASSIVGETNQPQHF
>TRBJ1-5|few|TRBV2|.
TGTGCCAGCAGAAGCGGACAGAACAATCAGCCCCAGCATTTT
CASRSGQNNQPQHF
>TRBJ1-2|.|TRBV29-1|.
TGCAGCGTTGAGATGGGGAGGACTAACTATGGCTACACCTTC
CSVEMGRTNYGYTF
>TRBJ2-4|.|TRBV21-1|.
TGTGCCAGCAGCAAAAATAACTGCTTTCTAGCCAAAAACATTCAGTACTTC
CASSKNNCFLAKNIQYF
>TRBJ1-1|.|TRBV7-3|TRBD1
TGTGCCAGCAGCACGGACACAGGGGCAGCTTTCTTT
CASSTDTGAAFF
>TRBJ1-1|many|TRBV5-5|.
TGTGCCAGCAGCCCGGGACACAAAGGAGGTGAAGCTTTCTTT
CASSPGHKGGEAFF
>TRBJ2-3|few|TRBV3-1|TRBD2
TGTGCCAGCAGCCCGCATAGAAGGGGAGTAGCGGGAGTATTCGGCACAGATACGCAGTATTTT
CASSPHRRGVAGVFGTDTQYF
>TRBJ2-5|few|TRBV6-5|TRBD2
TGTGCCAGCAGAAGGACTAGTGGCGAGACCCAGTACTTC
CASRRTSGETQYF
>TRBJ2-3|.|TRBV29-1|TRBD2
TGCAGCGTTGTAAGCGGGAGGGTCAAAACAGATACGCAGTATTTT
CSVVSGRVKTDTQYF
>TRBJ2-1|.|TRBV11-3|.
TGTGCCAGCAGCCTCCGCGTGGGTGAGCAGTTCTTC
CASSLRVGEQFF
>TRBJ2-5|few|TRBV20-1|TRBD1
TGCAGTGCTAGGCGAGGGACAGGGAAGGCAGAGACCCAGTACTTC
CSARRGTGKAETQYF
>TRBJ2-7|.|TRBV5-4|TRBD2
TGTGCCAGCAGCTTGGCCACTAGCGGGAGATACGAGCAGTACTTC
CASSLATSGRYEQYF
>TRBJ2-7|many|TRBV29-1|.
TGCAGCGTCCCTGATGCGGGAGAGCAGTACTTC
CSVPDAGEQYF
>TRBJ1-6|.|TRBV6-5|.
TGTGCCAGCAGTTACTCGAGGACGGCGAATTCACCCCTCCACTTT
CASSYSRTANSPLHF